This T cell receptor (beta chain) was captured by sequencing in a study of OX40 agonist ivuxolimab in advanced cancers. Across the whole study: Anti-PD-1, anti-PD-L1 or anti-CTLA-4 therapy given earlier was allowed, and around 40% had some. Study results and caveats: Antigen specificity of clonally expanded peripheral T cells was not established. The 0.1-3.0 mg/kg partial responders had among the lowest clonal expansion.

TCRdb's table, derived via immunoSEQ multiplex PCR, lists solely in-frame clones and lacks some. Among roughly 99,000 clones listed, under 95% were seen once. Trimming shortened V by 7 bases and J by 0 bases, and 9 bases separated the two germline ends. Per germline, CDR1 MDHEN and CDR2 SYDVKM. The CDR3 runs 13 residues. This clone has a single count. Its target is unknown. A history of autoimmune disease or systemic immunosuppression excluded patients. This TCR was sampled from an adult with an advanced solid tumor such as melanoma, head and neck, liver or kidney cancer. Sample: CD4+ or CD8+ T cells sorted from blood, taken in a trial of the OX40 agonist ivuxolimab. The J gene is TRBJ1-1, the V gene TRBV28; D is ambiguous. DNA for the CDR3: TGTGCCAGCAACGTAGAAATGAACACTGAAGCTTTCTTT. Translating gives CASNVEMNTEAFF.